This T cell receptor beta chain appears in the sequencing data of a study of Graves' ophthalmopathy and Graves' hyperthyroidism (dated by TCRdb to the late 2010s). Looking at the study overall: Peripheral blood samples were taken at the time of initial diagnosis, before any treatment was given. The approximately 98 discovery patients were randomly divided into training and test sets at a 7:3 ratio. In roughly 6 hyperthyroidism patients, T-cell repertoires of thyroid tissue and blood were compared. An independent validation cohort comprised some 19 hyperthyroidism patients and 15 to 17 patients who later progressed from hyperthyroidism to ophthalmopathy. After sampling, hyperthyroidism patients received methimazole starting at 30 mg daily, and ophthalmopathy patients received high-dose intravenous methylprednisolone. In total, 135 blood samples were TCR-sequenced: approximately 40 ophthalmopathy, about 75 hyperthyroidism and about 17 hyperthyroidism-to-ophthalmopathy patients. To explore V-J signatures that distinguish ophthalmopathy from hyperthyroidism, a discovery set of about a hundred patients was enrolled, made up of roughly 41 with ophthalmopathy and roughly 55 with stable hyperthyroidism. TCR beta repertoire signatures were used to distinguish Graves' ophthalmopathy from Graves' hyperthyroidism and to predict progression to ophthalmopathy.

Patients with ophthalmopathy had moderately to severely active disease, with a Clinical Activity Score of 3 or more, a NOSPECS grade of 4 or more, and a disease duration of less than 3 months. Patients with other autoimmune diseases, uncontrolled infections, pregnancy or lactation were excluded. Diagnosis relied on clinical symptoms, serum thyroxine, TRAb, thyroid ultrasound and orbital computed tomography. Ficoll-Paque density gradient centrifugation was used to isolate PBMCs from around 10 ml of fresh peripheral blood. Total RNA was extracted with Trizol reagent and quality-checked on an Agilent 2100 Bioanalyzer. At least ten counts were recorded for this clonotype. Its antigen target is currently unknown. The input lacks base qualities; no much larger clone sits a single base away. For repertoire sequencing, TCR beta CDR3 regions were amplified from RNA transcripts. The first round was an RT-PCR using HTBI primers with the Qiagen OneStep RT-PCR kit, and this first round was followed by a second-round multiplex PCR, then size selection and purification. Libraries were sequenced paired-end with 100 bp reads on an Illumina HiSeq2000. Turning to the authors' computational methods: Reads were processed with SOAPnuke, discarding reads with adapters, uncalled bases, mean Phred below 15, or no exact constant-primer or identifier match. COPE v1.2.5 was used to merge the high-quality paired reads. Each unique nucleotide sequence was treated as a clonotype, and MiTCR v1.1 was used to align the clonotypes to the IMGT TRB V, D and J references. Only V-J combinations with frequency above 0.0001 were analysed, covering approximately 99% of repertoires. For each V-J combination, a TCR clonal expansion and chaos score was defined as F50 clonal expansion divided by the chaos observed in the TCRdist matrix. Welch's t-statistics and random forest were used to narrow the features down to around twelve V-J combinations, which were then fed into a naive Bayes classifier. The similarity between thyroid and blood repertoires was quantified using the Morisita-Horn index. TCRdb took the public reads, trimmed them with fastp at Q25, ran MiXCR for clone calling and kept in-frame beta chains. Each entry merges the rows of one CDR3 protein and shows their most common DNA and genes. It is TCRdb's table, rather than the study itself, that gives the V and J calls and clone size. Present in this sample are about 220,000 distinct CDR3 sequences, around a fifth of which were seen just once. Clones ranked in the top ten supply roughly 42% of the sample.

CDR1 and CDR2, looked up from the germline V gene, are SGHRS and YFSETQ. The CDR3 spans 16 residues, from the cysteine through the phenylalanine. Kept here is only the CDR3 DNA, which spans 48 bases and is read in frame from base 1. Trimming leaves V shorter by 1 base and J shorter by 4 bases, with the junction holding 7 bases beyond the gene matches. The research as a whole found: Most of the expanded thyroid clonotypes with a frequency above 0.001 were also detected in blood, and it was suggested that the thyroid immune response may be reflected by blood repertoires. In validation, the model predicted ophthalmopathy progression with about 64% sensitivity and 72.22% specificity; some 13 predicted patients were CT-confirmed with GO in a median of around 6 months. Ophthalmopathy was separated from stable hyperthyroidism by the 13-signature model with just under 90% sensitivity and about 83% specificity in cross-validation and with 80%/75% in the test set. No statistical method was used to predetermine the sample size, and group allocation was not hidden from the investigators.

The chain links TRBV5-1 with TRBJ1-1; 10 bases in the middle match TRBD1. Sequences were obtained from peripheral blood. The source of this sequence is a woman aged 45-65 years with Graves' ophthalmopathy. Donor details come from another sample of the same person, matched by shared clones. The nucleotide sequence reads TGCGCCAGCAGCTTGAACCGGGACAGGGGCTCCACTGAAGCTTTCTTT. Its amino acids are CASSLNRDRGSTEAFF.